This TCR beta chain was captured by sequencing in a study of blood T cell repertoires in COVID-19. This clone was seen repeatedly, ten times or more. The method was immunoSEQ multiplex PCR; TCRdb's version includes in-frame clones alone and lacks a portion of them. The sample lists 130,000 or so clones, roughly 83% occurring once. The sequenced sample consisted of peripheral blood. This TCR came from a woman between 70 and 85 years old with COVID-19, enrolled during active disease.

CDR3 coding DNA: TGTGCCAGCAGCGGTCCAGGAGGGGACCTCTCTGGGGCCAACGTCCTGACTTTC. It is translated as CASSGPGGDLSGANVLTF. The rearrangement joins TRBV9 to TRBJ2-6; possible D gene TRBD2, 6 bases. The CDR3 contains 18 residues. The germline gives CDR1 SGDLS, CDR2 YYNGEE. V gave up 3 bases and J gave up 0 bases, with 16 bases separating them.